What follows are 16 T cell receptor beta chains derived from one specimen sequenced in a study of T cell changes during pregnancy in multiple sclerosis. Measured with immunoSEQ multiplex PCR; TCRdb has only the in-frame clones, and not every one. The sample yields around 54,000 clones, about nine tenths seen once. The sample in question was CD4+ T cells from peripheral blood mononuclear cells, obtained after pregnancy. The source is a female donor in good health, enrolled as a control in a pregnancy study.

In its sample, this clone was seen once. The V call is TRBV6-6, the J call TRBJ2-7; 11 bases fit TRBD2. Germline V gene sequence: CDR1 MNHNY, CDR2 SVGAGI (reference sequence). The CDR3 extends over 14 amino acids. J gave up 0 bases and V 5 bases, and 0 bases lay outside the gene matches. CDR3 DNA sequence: TGTGCCAGCAGTCTAGCGGGGGGCTCCTACGAGCAGTACTTC. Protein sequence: CASSLAGGSYEQYF.

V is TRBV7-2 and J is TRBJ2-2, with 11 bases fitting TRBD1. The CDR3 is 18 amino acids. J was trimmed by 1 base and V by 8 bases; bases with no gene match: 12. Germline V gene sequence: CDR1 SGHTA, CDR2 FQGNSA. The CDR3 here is CASAYQLGTGGNTGELFF. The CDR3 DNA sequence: TGTGCCAGCGCCTACCAATTGGGGACAGGGGGGAACACCGGGGAGCTGTTTTTT.

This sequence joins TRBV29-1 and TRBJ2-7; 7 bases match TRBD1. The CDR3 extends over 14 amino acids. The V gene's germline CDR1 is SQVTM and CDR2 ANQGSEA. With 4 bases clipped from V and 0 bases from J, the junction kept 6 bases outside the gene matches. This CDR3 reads CSVAYRGLSYEQYF. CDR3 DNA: TGCAGCGTTGCCTACAGGGGCCTCTCCTACGAGCAGTACTTC.

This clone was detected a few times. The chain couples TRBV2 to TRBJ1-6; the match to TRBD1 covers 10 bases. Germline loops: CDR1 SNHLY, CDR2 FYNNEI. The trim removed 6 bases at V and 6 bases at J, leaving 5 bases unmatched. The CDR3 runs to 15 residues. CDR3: CASSPWDRGNSPLHF. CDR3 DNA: TGTGCCAGCAGCCCATGGGACAGGGGTAATTCACCCCTCCACTTT.

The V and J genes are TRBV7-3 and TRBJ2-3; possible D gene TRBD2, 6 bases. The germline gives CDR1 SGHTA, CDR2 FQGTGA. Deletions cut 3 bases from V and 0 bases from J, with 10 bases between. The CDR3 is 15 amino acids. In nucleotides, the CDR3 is TGTGCCAGCAGCTTCGGCGGGGCTAGCACAGATACGCAGTATTTT. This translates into CASSFGGASTDTQYF. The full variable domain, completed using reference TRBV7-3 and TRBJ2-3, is GAGVSQTPSNKVTEKGKYVELRCDPISGHTALYWYRQSLGQGPEFLIYFQGTGAADDSGLPNDRFFAVRPEGSVSTLKIQRTERGDSAVYLCASSFGGASTDTQYFGPGTRLTVL.

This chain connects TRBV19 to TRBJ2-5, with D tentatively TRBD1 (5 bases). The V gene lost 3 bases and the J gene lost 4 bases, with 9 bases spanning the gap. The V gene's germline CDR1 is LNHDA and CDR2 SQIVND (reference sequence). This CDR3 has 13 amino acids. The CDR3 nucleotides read TGTGCCAGTAGTATGGGGCCCGGAGAGACCCAGTACTTC. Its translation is CASSMGPGETQYF.

CDR3 region: CAHQAVNTEAFF. CDR3 sequence (DNA): TGTGCCCATCAAGCCGTGAACACTGAAGCTTTCTTT. V usage is TRBV6-1 and J usage is TRBJ1-1; unclear D gene. The CDR3 sequence is 12 residues long. Per the germline V gene, CDR1 is MNHNS and CDR2 is SASEGT. V shed 11 bases and J shed 0 bases, with 10 bases lying between them.

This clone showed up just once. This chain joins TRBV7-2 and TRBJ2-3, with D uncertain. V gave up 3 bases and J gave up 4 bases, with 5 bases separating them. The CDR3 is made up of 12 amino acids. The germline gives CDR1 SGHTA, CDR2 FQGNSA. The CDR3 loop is CASSFFSDTQYF. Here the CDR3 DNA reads TGTGCCAGCAGCTTTTTCTCAGATACGCAGTATTTT.

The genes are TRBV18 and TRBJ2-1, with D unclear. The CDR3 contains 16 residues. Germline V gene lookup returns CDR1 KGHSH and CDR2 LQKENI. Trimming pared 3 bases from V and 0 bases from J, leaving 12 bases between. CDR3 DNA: TGTGCCAGCTCACCGCGAAGAGCGAGCTCCTACAATGAGCAGTTCTTC. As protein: CASSPRRASSYNEQFF.

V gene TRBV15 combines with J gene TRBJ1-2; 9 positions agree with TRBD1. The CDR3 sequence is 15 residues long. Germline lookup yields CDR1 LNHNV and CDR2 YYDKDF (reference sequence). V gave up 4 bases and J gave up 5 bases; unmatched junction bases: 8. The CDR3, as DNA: TGTGCCACCAGCACTATAGGACAGGGGATTTATGGCTACACCTTC. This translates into CATSTIGQGIYGYTF.

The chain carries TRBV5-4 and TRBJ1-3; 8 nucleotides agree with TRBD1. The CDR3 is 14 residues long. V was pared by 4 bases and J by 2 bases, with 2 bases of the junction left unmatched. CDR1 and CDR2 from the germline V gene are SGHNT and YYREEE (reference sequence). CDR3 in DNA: TGTGCCAGCAGCGCGACAGGGGCTGGAAACACCATATATTTT. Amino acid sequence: CASSATGAGNTIYF.

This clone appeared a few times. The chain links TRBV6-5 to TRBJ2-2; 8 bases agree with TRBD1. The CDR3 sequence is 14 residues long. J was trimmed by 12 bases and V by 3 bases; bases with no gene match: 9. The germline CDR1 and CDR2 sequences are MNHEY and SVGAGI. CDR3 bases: TGTGCCAGCAGTTATTTGCCGGGACAGGCCCAGCTGTTTTTT. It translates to CASSYLPGQAQLFF.

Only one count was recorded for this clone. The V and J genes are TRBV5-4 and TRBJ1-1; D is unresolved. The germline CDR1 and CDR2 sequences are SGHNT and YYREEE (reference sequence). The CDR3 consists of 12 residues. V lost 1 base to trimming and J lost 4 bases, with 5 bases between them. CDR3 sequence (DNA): TGTGCCAGCAGCTTGACGGGCACTGAAGCTTTCTTT. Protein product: CASSLTGTEAFF.

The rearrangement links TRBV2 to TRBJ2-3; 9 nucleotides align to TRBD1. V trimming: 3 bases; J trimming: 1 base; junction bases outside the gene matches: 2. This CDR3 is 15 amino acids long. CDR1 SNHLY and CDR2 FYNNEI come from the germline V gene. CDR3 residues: CASSEDRGGTDTQYF. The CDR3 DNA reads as TGTGCCAGCAGTGAGGACAGGGGTGGCACAGATACGCAGTATTTT.

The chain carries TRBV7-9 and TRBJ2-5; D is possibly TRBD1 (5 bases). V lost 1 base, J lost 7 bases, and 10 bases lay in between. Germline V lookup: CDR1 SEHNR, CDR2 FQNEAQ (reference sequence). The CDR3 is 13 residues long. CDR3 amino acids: CASSLEGPVTQYF. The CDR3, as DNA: TGTGCCAGCAGCTTAGAGGGGCCCGTGACCCAGTACTTC.

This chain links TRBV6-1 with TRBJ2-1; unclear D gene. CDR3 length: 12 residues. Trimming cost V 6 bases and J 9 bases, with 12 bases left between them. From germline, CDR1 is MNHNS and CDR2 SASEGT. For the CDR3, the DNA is TGTGCCAGCAGCCACAGAACCGGTGAGCAGTTCTTC. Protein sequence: CASSHRTGEQFF.